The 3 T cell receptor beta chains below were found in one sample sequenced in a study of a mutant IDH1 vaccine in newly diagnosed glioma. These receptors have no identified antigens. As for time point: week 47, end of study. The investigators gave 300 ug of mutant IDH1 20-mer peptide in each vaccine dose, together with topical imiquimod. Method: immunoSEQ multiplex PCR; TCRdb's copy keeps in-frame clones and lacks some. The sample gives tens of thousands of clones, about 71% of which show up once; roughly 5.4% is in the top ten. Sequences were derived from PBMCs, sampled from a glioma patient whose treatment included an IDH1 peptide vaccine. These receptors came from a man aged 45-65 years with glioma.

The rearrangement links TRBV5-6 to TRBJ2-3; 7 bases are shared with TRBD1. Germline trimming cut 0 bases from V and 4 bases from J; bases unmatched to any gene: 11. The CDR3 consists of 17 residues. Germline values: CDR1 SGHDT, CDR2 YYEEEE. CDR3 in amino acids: CASSLAGTVYLPDTQYF. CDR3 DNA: TGTGCCAGCAGCTTGGCCGGGACAGTCTACCTCCCAGATACGCAGTATTTT.

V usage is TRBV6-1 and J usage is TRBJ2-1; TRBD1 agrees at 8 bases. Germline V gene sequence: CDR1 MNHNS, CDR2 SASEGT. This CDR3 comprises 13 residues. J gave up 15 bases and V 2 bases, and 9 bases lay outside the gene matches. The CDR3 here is CASSEPGGGSSFF. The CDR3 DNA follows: TGTGCCAGCAGTGAACCAGGGGGCGGTTCTTCGTTCTTC.

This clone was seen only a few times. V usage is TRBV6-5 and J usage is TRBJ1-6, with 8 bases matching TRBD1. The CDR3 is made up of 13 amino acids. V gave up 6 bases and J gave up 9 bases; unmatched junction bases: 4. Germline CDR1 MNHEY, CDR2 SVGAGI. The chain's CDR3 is CASSTGGSSPLHF. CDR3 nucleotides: TGTGCCAGCAGCACAGGGGGTAGTTCACCCCTCCACTTT.